This T cell receptor (beta chain) was recorded in a study of cytomegalovirus exposure and HLA in healthy donors. The study, taken as a whole, reports: Through in vitro validation, three CMV-associated chains were shown to be specific for CMV antigens.

With V trimmed by 4 bases and J by 7 bases, 7 bases remained unmatched. This CDR3 spans 13 amino acids. Germline assignment: CDR1 SQVTM and CDR2 ANQGSEA. The donors were in the roughly 120-subject validation cohort, distinct from the roughly 700-subject first cohort. The data were produced by immunoSEQ multiplex PCR, yet TCRdb's version contains in-frame clones alone and is incomplete. The profile shows more than 110,000 clones, approximately 85% of them singletons. About this clone: Its antigen is currently unknown.

The sequence came from a woman younger than 45 in good health and CMV-seronegative. The sequencing input was PBMCs. This sequence joins TRBV29-1 and TRBJ1-2, with 9 bases lining up with TRBD1. CDR3 sequence (DNA): TGCAGCGTTGGAACAGGGGGCGCGTCTGGCTACACCTTC. Amino acids: CSVGTGGASGYTF.